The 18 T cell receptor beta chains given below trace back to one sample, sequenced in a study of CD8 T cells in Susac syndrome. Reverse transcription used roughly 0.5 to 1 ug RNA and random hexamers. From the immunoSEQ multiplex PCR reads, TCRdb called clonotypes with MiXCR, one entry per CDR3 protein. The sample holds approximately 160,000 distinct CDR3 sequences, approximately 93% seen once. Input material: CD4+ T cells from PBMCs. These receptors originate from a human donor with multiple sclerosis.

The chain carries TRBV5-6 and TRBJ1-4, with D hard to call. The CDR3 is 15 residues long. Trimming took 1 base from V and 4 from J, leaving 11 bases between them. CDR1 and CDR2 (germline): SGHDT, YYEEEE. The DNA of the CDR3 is TGTGCCAGCAGCTTGTTCGGTAGCAGTAATGAAAAACTGTTTTTT. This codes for CASSLFGSSNEKLFF.

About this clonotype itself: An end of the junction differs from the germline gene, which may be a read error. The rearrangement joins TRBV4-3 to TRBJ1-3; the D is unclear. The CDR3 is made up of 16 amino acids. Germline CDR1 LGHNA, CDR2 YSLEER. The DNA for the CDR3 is TGCGCCAGCAGCCGACAACTAGCGGGGTCTGAAAACACCATATATTTT. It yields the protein CASSRQLAGSENTIYF.

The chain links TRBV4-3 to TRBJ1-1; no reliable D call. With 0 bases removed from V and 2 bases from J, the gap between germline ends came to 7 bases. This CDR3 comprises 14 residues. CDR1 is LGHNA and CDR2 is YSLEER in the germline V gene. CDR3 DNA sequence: TGCGCCAGCAGCCAAGAACATGGAAACACTGAAGCTTTCTTT. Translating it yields CASSQEHGNTEAFF.

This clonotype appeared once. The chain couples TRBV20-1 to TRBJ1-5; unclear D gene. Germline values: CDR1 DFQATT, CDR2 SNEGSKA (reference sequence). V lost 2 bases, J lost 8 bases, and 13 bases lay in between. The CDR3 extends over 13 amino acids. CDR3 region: CSARRTGREPQHF. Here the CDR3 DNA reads TGCAGTGCTAGACGGACGGGCCGAGAGCCCCAGCATTTT.

CDR3 amino acids: CASRDRGSNYGYTF. CDR3 DNA: TGTGCCAGCAGAGACAGGGGATCTAACTATGGCTACACCTTC. The chain has TRBV6-5 and TRBJ1-2; 8 nucleotides line up with TRBD1. CDR3 length: 14 amino acids. Germline values: CDR1 MNHEY, CDR2 SVGAGI. Trimming at V came to 6 bases and at J to 0 bases, leaving 3 bases not matched to a gene.

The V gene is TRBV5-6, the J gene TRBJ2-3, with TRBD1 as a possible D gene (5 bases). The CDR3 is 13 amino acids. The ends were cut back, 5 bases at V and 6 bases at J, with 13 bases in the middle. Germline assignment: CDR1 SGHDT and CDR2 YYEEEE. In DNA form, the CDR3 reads TGTGCCAGCAGGATCGCCCCAGGGGATACGCAGTATTTT. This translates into CASRIAPGDTQYF.

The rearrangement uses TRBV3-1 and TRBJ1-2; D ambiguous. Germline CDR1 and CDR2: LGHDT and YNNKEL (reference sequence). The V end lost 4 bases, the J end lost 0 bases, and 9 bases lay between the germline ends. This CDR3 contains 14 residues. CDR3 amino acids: CASSPRVANYGYTF. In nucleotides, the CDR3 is TGTGCCAGCAGCCCTCGGGTAGCTAACTATGGCTACACCTTC.

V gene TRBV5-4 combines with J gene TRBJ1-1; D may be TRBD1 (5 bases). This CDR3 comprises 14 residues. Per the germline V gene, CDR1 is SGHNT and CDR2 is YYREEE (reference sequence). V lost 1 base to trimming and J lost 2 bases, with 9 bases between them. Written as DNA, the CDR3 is TGTGCCAGCAGCTTGCAGGGTGTAAACACTGAAGCTTTCTTT. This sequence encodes CASSLQGVNTEAFF.

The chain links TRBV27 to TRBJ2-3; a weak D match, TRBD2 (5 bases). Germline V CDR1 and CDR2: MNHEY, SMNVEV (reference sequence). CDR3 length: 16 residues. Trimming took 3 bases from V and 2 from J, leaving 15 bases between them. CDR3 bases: TGTGCCAGCAGTTTGAACGGGATTCCCTCCACAGATACGCAGTATTTT. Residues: CASSLNGIPSTDTQYF.

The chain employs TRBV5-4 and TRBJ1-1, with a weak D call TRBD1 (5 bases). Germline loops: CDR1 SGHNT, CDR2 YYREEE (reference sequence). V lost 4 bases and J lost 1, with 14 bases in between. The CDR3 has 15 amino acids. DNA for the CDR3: TGTGCCAGCAGCACAATGGCGACAGAGAACACTGAAGCTTTCTTT. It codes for CASSTMATENTEAFF.

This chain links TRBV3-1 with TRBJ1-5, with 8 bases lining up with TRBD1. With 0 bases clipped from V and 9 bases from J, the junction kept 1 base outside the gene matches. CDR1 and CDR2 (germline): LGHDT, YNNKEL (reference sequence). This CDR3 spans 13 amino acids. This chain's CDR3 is CASSQEDRGPQHF. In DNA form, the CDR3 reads TGTGCCAGCAGCCAAGAAGACAGGGGGCCCCAGCATTTT.

CDR3 bases: TGCGCCAGCAGCCTGACGCCAGTGGGCCGCGTTTACGAGCAGTACTTC. Translation gives CASSLTPVGRVYEQYF. The rearrangement uses TRBV5-1 and TRBJ2-7; D is undetermined. V was pared by 4 bases and J by 4 bases, with 21 bases between. This CDR3 contains 16 residues. Germline V gives CDR1 SGHRS, CDR2 YFSETQ.

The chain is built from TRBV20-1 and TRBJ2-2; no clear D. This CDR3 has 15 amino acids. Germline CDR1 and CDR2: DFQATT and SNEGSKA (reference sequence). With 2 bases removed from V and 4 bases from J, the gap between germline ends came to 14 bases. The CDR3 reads CSARRLGPGTGELFF. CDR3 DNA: TGCAGTGCTAGAAGGCTCGGGCCGGGCACCGGGGAGCTGTTTTTT.

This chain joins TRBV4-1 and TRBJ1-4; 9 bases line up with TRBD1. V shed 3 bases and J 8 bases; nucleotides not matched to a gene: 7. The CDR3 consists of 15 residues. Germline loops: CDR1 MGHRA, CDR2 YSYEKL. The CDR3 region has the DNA TGCGCCAGCAGCCAGGCCGGGACAGGGTACGAAAAACTGTTTTTT. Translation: CASSQAGTGYEKLFF.

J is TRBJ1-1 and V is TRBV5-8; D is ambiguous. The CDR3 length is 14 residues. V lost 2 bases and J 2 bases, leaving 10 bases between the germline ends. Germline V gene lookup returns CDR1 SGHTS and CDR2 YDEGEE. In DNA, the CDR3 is TGTGCCAGCAGCTTTGGCGACCGAAACACTGAAGCTTTCTTT. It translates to CASSFGDRNTEAFF.

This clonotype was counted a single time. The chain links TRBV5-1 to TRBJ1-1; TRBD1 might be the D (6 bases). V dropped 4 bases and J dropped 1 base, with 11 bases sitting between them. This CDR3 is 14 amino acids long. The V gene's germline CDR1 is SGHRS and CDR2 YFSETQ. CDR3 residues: CASSPGQRNTEAFF. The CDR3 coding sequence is TGCGCCAGCAGCCCTGGACAGCGGAACACTGAAGCTTTCTTT.

The CDR3 sequence: CSAAIGGSSTDTQYF. In DNA form, the CDR3 reads TGCAGTGCCGCAATCGGAGGATCTAGCACAGATACGCAGTATTTT. The rearrangement joins TRBV20-1 to TRBJ2-3, with D possibly being TRBD2 (5 bases). CDR3 length equals 15 residues. Germline-derived CDR1 and CDR2 are DFQATT and SNEGSKA (reference sequence). Trimming removed 6 bases from V and 0 bases from J, with 16 bases in between.

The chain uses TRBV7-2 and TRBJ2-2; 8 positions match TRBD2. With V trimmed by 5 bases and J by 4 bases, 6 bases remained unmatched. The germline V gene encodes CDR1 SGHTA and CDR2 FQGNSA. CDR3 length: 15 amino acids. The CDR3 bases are TGTGCCAGCAGCCCCGGGGGGGGTAGCACCGGGGAGCTGTTTTTT. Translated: CASSPGGGSTGELFF.